Each of the 20 T cell receptor beta chains below was sequenced from the same sample in a study of T cells in Graves' hyperthyroidism and ophthalmopathy. Amplification of TCR beta CDR3 regions used RNA as the template. Using the HTBI primer set, a first-round RT-PCR was run on the TCR CDR3. TCRdb redid the calling of the multiplex PCR reads with MiXCR, one entry per CDR3 protein. This table has 300,000 to 450,000 distinct CDR3 sequences, approximately 25% appearing once. The sequenced sample was blood. The origin of the receptors is a man aged 50-60 years with Graves' hyperthyroidism.

There are a few counts of this clonotype. This chain connects TRBV28 to TRBJ1-4; 8 bases agree with TRBD1. This CDR3 is 15 amino acids long. CDR1 and CDR2 from the germline V gene are MDHEN and SYDVKM. V gave up 4 bases and J gave up 5 bases; unmatched junction bases: 6. Here the CDR3 DNA reads TGTGCCAGCAGTTCCCCGGACAGGGTAAATGAAAAACTGTTTTTT. Amino acid sequence: CASSSPDRVNEKLFF.

This clonotype occurred a few times. V is TRBV7-9 and J is TRBJ2-2, with a possible D match to TRBD1 (6 bases). The CDR3 has 15 amino acids. The V end was cut by 5 bases, the J end by 4 bases, with 14 bases between. Germline lookup yields CDR1 SEHNR and CDR2 FQNEAQ (reference sequence). Here the CDR3 reads CASSPHRDRTGELFF. In DNA form, the CDR3 reads TGTGCCAGCAGCCCTCACAGGGATCGCACCGGGGAGCTGTTTTTT. Together with reference TRBV7-9 and TRBJ2-2, the CDR3 gives the full variable domain: DTGVSQNPRHKITKRGQNVTFRCDPISEHNRLYWYRQTLGQGPEFLTYFQNEAQLEKSRLLSDRFSAERPKGSFSTLEIQRTEQGDSAMYLCASSPHRDRTGELFFGEGSRLTVL.

This clonotype was detected many times. The J gene is TRBJ2-3, the V gene TRBV6-1; TRBD2 agrees at 10 bases. The CDR3 length is 16 residues. The V gene end was trimmed by 5 bases and the J gene end by 8 bases; junction bases not matched to a gene: 13. Looked up from germline, CDR1 is MNHNS and CDR2 is SASEGT. The CDR3 loop is CASSSTSGIARSTQYF. CDR3 in DNA: TGTGCCAGCAGTTCCACTAGCGGGATCGCCAGGAGTACGCAGTATTTT.

This clonotype has just a few counts. V and J are TRBV20-1 and TRBJ2-2; 10 bases agree with TRBD2. The CDR3 is 16 amino acids. Per germline, CDR1 DFQATT and CDR2 SNEGSKA (reference sequence). After removal of 6 bases from V and 0 bases from J, the junction contained 7 bases not matched to a gene. The CDR3 sequence: CSARRLAGPNTGELFF. For the CDR3, the DNA is TGCAGTGCCAGAAGACTAGCGGGCCCGAACACCGGGGAGCTGTTTTTT.

The V gene is TRBV5-1, the J gene TRBJ2-1; 15 bases match TRBD2. Germline trimming cut 4 bases from V and 9 bases from J; bases unmatched to any gene: 5. The germline CDR1 and CDR2 sequences are SGHRS and YFSETQ. The CDR3 contains 15 residues. CDR3 residues: CASSTGTSGRSEQFF. Here the CDR3 DNA reads TGCGCCAGCAGCACGGGGACTAGCGGGAGGAGTGAGCAGTTCTTC.

This clonotype showed up many times. The V gene is TRBV29-1, the J gene TRBJ1-3, with 10 positions matching TRBD1. Germline V CDR1 and CDR2: SQVTM, ANQGSEA. The V segment lost 7 bases and the J segment 1 base; nucleotides outside the gene matches: 13. The CDR3 is made up of 17 amino acids. The CDR3 bases are TGCAGCGCAGCCGGGACAGGGGCAGATCGATCTGGAAACACCATATATTTT. This sequence encodes CSAAGTGADRSGNTIYF. The full variable domain, its missing parts supplied by reference TRBV29-1 and TRBJ1-3, is SAVISQKPSRDICQRGTSLTIQCQVDSQVTMMFWYRQQPGQSLTLIATANQGSEATYESGFVIDKFPISRPNLTFSTLTVSNMSPEDSSIYLCSAAGTGADRSGNTIYFGEGSWLTVV.

Concerning this clonotype itself: This may arise from a read error, as a much more abundant clone is one base away. The genes are TRBV20-1 and TRBJ2-5; D gene ambiguous. The germline CDR1 and CDR2 sequences are DFQATT and SNEGSKA (reference sequence). The CDR3 covers 11 residues. CDR3 sequence: CRARDVETQYF. The CDR3 DNA is TGCCGTGCTAGGGATGTGGAGACCCAGTACTTC.

The chain links TRBV19 to TRBJ2-4; D unresolved. The CDR3 has 15 amino acids. With 3 bases removed from V and 3 bases from J, the gap between germline ends came to 12 bases. Germline lookup yields CDR1 LNHDA and CDR2 SQIVND (reference sequence). CDR3: CASSITELGKNIQYF. CDR3 nucleotides: TGTGCCAGTAGTATTACGGAATTGGGCAAAAACATTCAGTACTTC.

This clonotype was recorded a few times. The chain is built from TRBV6-2 or TRBV6-3 and TRBJ2-3; 8 bases line up with TRBD2. Unmatched junction bases numbered 3, after V lost 6 bases and J lost 1 base. There are 14 residues in the CDR3. From germline, CDR1 is MNHEY and CDR2 SVGEGT. The CDR3 protein is CASRQTSGTDTQYF. In nucleotides, the CDR3 is TGTGCCAGCAGGCAGACTAGCGGCACAGATACGCAGTATTTT.

The chain carries TRBV28 and TRBJ2-7; D is undetermined. V was shortened by 7 bases and J by 3 bases, with 16 bases between the two germline ends. Per the germline V gene, CDR1 is MDHEN and CDR2 is SYDVKM. The CDR3 is 14 amino acids. The CDR3: CASTPVNGNYEQYF. For the CDR3, the DNA is TGTGCCAGCACCCCCGTGAACGGCAACTACGAGCAGTACTTC.

This clonotype has ten or more counts. The CDR3 DNA is TGCAGTGCTAGTGGGCGGCCCAACAGCACAGATACGCAGTATTTT. Translated: CSASGRPNSTDTQYF. J is TRBJ2-3 and V is TRBV20-1; unclear D gene. CDR3 size: 15 residues. Trimming pared 3 bases from V and 0 bases from J, leaving 13 bases between. CDR1 and CDR2 (germline): DFQATT, SNEGSKA (reference sequence).

This rearrangement joins TRBV5-1 to TRBJ2-7; TRBD1 is a possible D gene (6 bases). Germline V gives CDR1 SGHRS, CDR2 YFSETQ. The CDR3 is 13 residues long. With 5 bases removed from V and 4 bases from J, the gap between germline ends came to 13 bases. The CDR3 sequence is CASSKDSAYEQYF. The CDR3 nucleotides read TGCGCCAGCAGTAAGGACAGCGCGTACGAGCAGTACTTC.

The chain employs TRBV30 and TRBJ1-4; 7 nucleotides align to TRBD1. Germline trimming cut 5 bases from V and 2 bases from J; bases unmatched to any gene: 8. Per the germline V gene, CDR1 is GTSNPN and CDR2 is SVGIG (reference sequence). CDR3 length: 15 amino acids. CDR3 DNA sequence: TGTGCCTGGTCTGTCAACAGGGGCACTAATGAAAAACTGTTTTTT. Its protein product is CAWSVNRGTNEKLFF.

The table lists this clonotype with a few counts. V is TRBV5-6 and J is TRBJ2-5; tentative D call: TRBD1 (6 bases). V shed 6 bases and J shed 1 base, with 19 bases lying between them. Germline CDR1 and CDR2: SGHDT and YYEEEE. The CDR3 extends over 16 amino acids. The CDR3 bases are TGTGCCAGCACCCCTAGGACAGCAAGAACCCAAGAGACCCAGTACTTC. Translated, it gives CASTPRTARTQETQYF.

This chain joins TRBV5-1 and TRBJ2-7; 9 bases map to TRBD2. J gave up 4 bases and V 2 bases, and 4 bases lay outside the gene matches. The CDR3 has 14 residues. CDR1 and CDR2 from the germline V gene are SGHRS and YFSETQ. CDR3 amino acids: CASSFSGRGYEQYF. For the CDR3, the DNA is TGCGCCAGCAGCTTTAGCGGGAGAGGATACGAGCAGTACTTC.

The chain recombines TRBV6-1 with TRBJ2-5; 8 nucleotides line up with TRBD2. CDR3 length: 14 amino acids. The V gene's germline CDR1 is MNHNS and CDR2 SASEGT. The V segment lost 6 bases and the J segment 5 bases; nucleotides outside the gene matches: 8. The CDR3 loop is CASRIAGRDETQYF. CDR3 DNA: TGTGCCAGCAGAATAGCGGGACGAGACGAGACCCAGTACTTC.

The rearrangement uses TRBV7-8 and TRBJ2-3, with 9 nucleotides matching TRBD2. V shed 1 base, J shed 4 bases, and the junction held 15 bases outside the gene matches. CDR3 length: 19 amino acids. Germline-derived CDR1 and CDR2 are SGHVS and FQNEAQ. The CDR3 here is CASSLVETSGGEGSDTQYF. CDR3 DNA sequence: TGTGCCAGCAGCTTAGTAGAGACTAGCGGAGGGGAGGGATCAGATACGCAGTATTTT. The whole variable domain, filled in from reference TRBV7-8 and TRBJ2-3, reads GAGVSQSPRYKVAKRGQDVALRCDPISGHVSLFWYQQALGQGPEFLTYFQNEAQLDKSGLPSDRFFAERPEGSVSTLKIQRTQQEDSAVYLCASSLVETSGGEGSDTQYFGPGTRLTVL.

A word on this clonotype: One end of the junction varies from germline; a read error may be responsible. The gene calls are TRBV2 and TRBJ2-1; 16 bases line up with TRBD2. Germline values: CDR1 SNHLY, CDR2 FYNNEI. The CDR3 is made up of 18 amino acids. CDR3 protein: CATSDRGLAGGPGNEQFF. DNA for the CDR3: TGTGCCACCAGTGACCGGGGACTAGCGGGAGGGCCGGGCAATGAGCAGTTCTTC.

The rearrangement links TRBV3-1 to TRBJ1-2, with D possibly TRBD1 on 5 matching bases. From germline, CDR1 is LGHDT and CDR2 YNNKEL (reference sequence). V gave up 4 bases and J gave up 8 bases, with 14 bases separating them. The CDR3 runs to 13 residues. CDR3 sequence (DNA): TGTGCCAGCAGCCCCGGTGGGGGGAGAGGCTACACCTTC. This translates into CASSPGGGRGYTF.

This clonotype appeared many times. V and J are TRBV12-5 and TRBJ1-1; 10 bases align to TRBD1. The CDR3 contains 16 residues. Unmatched junction bases numbered 8, after V lost 2 bases and J lost 5 bases. Germline CDR1 LGHNT, CDR2 FRNRAP. CDR3 protein: CASGLPKTGGYTEAFF. The DNA for the CDR3 is TGTGCTAGTGGTTTGCCGAAGACAGGGGGCTATACTGAAGCTTTCTTT.